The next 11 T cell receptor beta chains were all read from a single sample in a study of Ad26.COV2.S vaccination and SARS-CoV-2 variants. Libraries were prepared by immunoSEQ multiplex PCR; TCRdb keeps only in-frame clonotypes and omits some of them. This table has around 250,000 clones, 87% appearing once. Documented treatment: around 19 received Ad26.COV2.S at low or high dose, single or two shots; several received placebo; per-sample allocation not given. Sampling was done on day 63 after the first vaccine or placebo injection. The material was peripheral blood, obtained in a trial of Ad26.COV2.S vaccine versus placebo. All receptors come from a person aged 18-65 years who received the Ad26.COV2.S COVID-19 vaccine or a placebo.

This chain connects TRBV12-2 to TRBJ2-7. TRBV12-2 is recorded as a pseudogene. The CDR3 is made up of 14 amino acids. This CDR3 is CASRERLGWGEQYV. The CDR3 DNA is TGTGCAAGTCGAGAACGACTTGGGTGGGGCGAGCAGTACGTC.

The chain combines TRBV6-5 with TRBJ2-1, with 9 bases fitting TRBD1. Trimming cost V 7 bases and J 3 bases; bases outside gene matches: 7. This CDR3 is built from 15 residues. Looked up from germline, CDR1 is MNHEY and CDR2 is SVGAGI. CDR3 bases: TGTGCCAGCAAACTTACAGGGGGCGACTACAATGAGCAGTTCTTC. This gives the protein CASKLTGGDYNEQFF.

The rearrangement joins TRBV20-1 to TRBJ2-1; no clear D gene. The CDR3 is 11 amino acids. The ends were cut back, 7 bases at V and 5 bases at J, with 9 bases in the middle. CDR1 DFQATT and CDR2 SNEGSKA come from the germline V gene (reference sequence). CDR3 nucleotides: TGCAGTGGGTCGCCCCACAATGAGCAGTTCTTC. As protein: CSGSPHNEQFF.

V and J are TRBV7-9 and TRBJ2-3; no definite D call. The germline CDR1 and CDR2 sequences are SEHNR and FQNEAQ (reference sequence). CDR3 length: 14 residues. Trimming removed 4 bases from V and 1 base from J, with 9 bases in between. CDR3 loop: CASSSLRGTDTQYF. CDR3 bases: TGTGCCAGCAGCTCCCTTCGGGGCACAGATACGCAGTATTTT.

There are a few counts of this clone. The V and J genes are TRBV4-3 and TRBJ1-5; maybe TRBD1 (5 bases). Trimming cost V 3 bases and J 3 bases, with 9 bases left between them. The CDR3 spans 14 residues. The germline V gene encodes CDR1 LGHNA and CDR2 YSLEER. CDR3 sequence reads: CASSQGENNQPQHF. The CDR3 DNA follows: TGCGCCAGCAGCCAGGGGGAAAACAATCAGCCCCAGCATTTT.

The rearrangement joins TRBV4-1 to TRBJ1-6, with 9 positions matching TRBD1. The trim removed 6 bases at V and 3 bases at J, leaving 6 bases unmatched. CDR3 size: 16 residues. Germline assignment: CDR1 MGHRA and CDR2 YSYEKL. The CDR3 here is CASRSGQGLYNSPLHF. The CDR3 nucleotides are TGCGCCAGCAGATCGGGACAGGGTCTCTATAATTCACCCCTCCACTTT.

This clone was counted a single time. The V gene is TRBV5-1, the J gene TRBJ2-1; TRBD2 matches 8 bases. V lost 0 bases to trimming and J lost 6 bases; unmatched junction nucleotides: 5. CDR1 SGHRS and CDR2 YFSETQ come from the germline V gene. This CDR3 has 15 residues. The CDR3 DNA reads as TGCGCCAGCAGCTTGGATCCGGGGGGGTCCAATGAGCAGTTCTTC. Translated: CASSLDPGGSNEQFF.

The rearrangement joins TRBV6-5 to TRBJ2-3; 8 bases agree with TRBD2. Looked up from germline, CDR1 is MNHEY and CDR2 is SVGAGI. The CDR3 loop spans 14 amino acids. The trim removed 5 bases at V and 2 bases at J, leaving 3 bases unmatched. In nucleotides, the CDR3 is TGTGCCAGCAGTACTAGCGGAAACACAGATACGCAGTATTTT. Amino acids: CASSTSGNTDTQYF.

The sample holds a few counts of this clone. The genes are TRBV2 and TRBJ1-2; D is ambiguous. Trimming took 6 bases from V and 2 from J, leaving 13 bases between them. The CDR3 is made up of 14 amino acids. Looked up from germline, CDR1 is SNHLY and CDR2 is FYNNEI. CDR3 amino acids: CASRTPGGNYGYTF. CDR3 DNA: TGTGCCAGCAGGACCCCGGGCGGAAACTATGGCTACACCTTC.

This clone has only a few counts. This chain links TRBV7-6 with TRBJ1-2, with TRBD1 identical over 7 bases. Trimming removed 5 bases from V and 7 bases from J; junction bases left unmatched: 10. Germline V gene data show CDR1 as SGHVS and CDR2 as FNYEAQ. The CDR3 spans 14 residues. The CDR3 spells CASSLTGYGGGYTF. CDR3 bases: TGTGCCAGCAGCCTGACAGGGTATGGGGGTGGCTACACCTTC.

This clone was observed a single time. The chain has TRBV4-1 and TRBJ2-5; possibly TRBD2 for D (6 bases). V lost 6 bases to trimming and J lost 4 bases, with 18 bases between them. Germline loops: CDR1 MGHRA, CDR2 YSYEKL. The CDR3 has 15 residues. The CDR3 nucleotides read TGCGCCAGCAGGCTAGCGATGATAGGTGCAGAGACCCAGTACTTC. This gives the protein CASRLAMIGAETQYF.